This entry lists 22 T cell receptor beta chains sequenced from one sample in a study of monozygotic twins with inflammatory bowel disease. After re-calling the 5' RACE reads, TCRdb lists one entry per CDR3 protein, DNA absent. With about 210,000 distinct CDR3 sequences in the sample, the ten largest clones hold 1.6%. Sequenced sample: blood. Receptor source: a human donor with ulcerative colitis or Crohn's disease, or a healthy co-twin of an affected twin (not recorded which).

The CDR3 sequence is CASTRTWANMNTEAFF. J is TRBJ1-1 and V is TRBV12-3 or TRBV12-4; the D gene TCRdb calls, TRBD1, cannot be checked with no DNA. This CDR3 comprises 16 residues.

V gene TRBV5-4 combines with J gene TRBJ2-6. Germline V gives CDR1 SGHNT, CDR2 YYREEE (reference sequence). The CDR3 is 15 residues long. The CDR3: CASSKTASGANVLTF.

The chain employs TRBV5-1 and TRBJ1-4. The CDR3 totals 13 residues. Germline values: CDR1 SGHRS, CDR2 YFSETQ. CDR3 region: CASSPEAPEKLFF.

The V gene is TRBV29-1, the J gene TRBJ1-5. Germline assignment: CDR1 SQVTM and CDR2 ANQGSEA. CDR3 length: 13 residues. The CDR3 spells CSVVEEMGQPQHF.

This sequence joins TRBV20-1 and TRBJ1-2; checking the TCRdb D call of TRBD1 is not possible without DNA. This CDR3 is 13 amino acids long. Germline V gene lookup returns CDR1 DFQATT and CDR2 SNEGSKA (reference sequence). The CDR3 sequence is CSARAPKLYGYTF.

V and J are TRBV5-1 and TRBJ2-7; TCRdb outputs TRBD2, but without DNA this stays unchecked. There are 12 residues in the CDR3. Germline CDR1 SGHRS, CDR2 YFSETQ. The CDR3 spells CASPLEGTEQYF.

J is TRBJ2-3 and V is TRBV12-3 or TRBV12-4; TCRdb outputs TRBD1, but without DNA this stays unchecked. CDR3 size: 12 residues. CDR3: CASSQRGDTQYF.

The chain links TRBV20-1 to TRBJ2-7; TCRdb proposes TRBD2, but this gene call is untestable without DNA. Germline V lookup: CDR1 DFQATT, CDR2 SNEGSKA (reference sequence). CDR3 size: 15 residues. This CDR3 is CSARLGLAGRNEQYF.

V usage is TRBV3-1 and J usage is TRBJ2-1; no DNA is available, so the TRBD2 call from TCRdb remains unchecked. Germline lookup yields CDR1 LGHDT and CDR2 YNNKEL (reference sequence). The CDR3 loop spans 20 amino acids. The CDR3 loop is CASSQGGLGWTSGGPNEQFF.

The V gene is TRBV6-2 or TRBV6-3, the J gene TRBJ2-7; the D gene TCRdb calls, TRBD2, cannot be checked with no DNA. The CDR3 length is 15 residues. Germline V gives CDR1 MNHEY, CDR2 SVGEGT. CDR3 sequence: CASSPLAVFSYEQYF.

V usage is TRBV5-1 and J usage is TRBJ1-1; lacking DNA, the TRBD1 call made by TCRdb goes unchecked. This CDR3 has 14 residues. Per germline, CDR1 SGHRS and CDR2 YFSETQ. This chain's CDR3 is CASSLPGANTEAFF.

The CDR3 spells CSAREGGLGEQFF. The chain has TRBV20-1 and TRBJ2-1; the D call from TCRdb, TRBD1, cannot be confirmed without DNA. Germline lookup yields CDR1 DFQATT and CDR2 SNEGSKA (reference sequence). The CDR3 consists of 13 residues.

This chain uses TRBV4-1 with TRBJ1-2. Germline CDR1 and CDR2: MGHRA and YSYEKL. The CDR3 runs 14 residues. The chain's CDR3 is CASSQGDQTYGYTF.

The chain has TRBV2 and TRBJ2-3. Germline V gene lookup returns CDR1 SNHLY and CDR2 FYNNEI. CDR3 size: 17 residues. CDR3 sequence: CASTESRLSSSTDTQYF.

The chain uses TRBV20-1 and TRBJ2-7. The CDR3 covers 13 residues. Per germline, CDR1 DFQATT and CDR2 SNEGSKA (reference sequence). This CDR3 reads CSARANHPYEQYF.

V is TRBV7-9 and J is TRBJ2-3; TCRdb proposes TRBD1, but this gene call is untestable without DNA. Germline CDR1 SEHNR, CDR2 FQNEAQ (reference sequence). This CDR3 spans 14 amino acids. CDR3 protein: CASSLDRGADTQYF.

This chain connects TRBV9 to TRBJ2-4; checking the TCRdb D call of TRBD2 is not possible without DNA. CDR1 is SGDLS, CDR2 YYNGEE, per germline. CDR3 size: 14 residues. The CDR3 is CASSQSGGKNIQYF.

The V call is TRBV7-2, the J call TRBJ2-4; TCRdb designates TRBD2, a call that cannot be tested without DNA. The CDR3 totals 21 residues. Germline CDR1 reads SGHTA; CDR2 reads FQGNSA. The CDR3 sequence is CASSLAGLAGGPRVAKNIQYF.

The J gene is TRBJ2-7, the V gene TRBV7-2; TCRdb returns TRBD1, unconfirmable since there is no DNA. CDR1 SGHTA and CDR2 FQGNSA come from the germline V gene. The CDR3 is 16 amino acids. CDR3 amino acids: CASSSPRDRGHHEQYF.

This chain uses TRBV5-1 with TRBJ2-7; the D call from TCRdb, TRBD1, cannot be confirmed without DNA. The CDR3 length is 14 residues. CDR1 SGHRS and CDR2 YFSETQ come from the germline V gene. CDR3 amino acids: CASSRQLTLDEQYF.

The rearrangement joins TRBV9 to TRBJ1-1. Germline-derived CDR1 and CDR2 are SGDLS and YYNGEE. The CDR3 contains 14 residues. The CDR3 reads CASSVGEGYTEAFF.

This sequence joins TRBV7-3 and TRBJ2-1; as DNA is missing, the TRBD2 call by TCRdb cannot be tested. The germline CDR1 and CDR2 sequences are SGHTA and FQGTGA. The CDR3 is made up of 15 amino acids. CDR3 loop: CASSSGLATNNEQFF.